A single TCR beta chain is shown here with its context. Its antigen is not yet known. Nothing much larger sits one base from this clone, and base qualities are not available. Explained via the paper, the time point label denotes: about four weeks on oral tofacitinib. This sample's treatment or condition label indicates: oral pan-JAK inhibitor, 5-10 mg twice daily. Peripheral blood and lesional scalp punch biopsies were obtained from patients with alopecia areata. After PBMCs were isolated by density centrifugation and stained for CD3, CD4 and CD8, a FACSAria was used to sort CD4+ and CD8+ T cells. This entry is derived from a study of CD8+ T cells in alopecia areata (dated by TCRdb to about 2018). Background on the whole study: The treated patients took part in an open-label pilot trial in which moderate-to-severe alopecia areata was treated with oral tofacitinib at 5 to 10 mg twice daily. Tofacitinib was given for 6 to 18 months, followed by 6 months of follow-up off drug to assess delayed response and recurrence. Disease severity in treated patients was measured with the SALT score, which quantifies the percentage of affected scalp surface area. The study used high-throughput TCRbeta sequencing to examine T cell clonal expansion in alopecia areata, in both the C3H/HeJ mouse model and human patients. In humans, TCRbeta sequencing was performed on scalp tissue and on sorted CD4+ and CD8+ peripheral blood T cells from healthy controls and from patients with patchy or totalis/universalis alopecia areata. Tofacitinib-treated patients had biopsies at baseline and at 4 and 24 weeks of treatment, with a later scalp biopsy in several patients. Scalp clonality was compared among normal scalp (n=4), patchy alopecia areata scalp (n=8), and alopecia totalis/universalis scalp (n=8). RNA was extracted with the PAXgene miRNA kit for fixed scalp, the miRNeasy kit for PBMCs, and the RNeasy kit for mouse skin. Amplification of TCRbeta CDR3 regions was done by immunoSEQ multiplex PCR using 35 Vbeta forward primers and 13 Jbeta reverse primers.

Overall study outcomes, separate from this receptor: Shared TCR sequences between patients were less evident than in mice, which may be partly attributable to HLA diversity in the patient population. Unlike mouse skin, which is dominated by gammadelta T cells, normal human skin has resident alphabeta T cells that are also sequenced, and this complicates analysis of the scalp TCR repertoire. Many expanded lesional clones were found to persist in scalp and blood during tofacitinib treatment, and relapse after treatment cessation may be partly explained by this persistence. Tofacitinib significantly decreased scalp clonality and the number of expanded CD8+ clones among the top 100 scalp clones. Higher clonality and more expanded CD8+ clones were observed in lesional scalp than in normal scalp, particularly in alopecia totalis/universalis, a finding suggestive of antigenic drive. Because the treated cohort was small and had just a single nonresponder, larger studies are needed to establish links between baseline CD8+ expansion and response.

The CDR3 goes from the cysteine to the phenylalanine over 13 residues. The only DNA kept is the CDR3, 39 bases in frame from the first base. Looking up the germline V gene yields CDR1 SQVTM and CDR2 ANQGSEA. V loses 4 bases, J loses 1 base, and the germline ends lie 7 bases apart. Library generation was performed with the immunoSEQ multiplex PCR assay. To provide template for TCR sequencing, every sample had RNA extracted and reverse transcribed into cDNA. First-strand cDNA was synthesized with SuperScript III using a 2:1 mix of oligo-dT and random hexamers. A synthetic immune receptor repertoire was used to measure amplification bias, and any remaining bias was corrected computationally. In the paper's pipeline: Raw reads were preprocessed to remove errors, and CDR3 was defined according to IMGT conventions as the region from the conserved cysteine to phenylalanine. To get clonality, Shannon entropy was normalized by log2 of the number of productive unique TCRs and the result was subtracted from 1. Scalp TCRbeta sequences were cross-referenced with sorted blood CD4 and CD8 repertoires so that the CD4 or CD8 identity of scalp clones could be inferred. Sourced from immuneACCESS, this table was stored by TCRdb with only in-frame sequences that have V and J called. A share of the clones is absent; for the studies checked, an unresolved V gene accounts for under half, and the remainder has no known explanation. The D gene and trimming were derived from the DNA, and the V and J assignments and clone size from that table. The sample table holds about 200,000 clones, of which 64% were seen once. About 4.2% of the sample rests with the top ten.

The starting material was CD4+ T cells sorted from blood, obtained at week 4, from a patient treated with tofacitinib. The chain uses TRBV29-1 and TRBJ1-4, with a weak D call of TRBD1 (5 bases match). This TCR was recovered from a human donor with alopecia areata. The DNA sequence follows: TGCAGCGTTGCCGGGGGAACTAATGAAAAACTGTTTTTT. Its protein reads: CSVAGGTNEKLFF.